The clone carrying this TCR beta chain was counted a few times. Antigen specificity is unknown. CDR3 length: 16 residues. J was trimmed by 1 base and V by 0 bases; bases with no gene match: 3. The germline V gene has CDR1 SGHRS and CDR2 YFSETQ. Using unique molecular identifiers, the investigators prepared the TCRbeta library. TCRdb called the PCR reads again in MiXCR, with one record for every CDR3 protein. Altogether 90,000 to 100,000 distinct CDR3 sequences are present, 23% being singletons, with the ten largest covering around a fifth. The sample belongs to a study of T-cell reconstitution after alpha-beta-depleted transplantation in children. Whole-study results and caveats: One year after transplant, T-cell counts and diversity came mostly from newly produced T cells. From surviving recipient T cells and thymic progenitors came the high day-60 TCRbeta diversity observed in some patients.

This sequence joins TRBV5-1 and TRBJ2-7; TRBD2 agrees at 11 bases. This specimen was PBMCs, taken before TCRalphabeta/CD19-depleted stem cell transplant. This TCR derives from a boy younger than 10 with acute lymphoblastic leukemia, due to receive a stem cell transplant. Here the CDR3 DNA reads TGCGCCAGCAGCTTGGGGGGACTAGCGGATTCCTACGAGCAGTACTTC. The encoded protein is CASSLGGLADSYEQYF. Drawing the rest from reference TRBV5-1 and TRBJ2-7, the complete variable domain is KAGVTQTPRYLIKTRGQQVTLSCSPISGHRSVSWYQQTPGQGLQFLFEYFSETQRNKGNFPGRFSGRQFSNSRSEMNVSTLELGDSALYLCASSLGGLADSYEQYFGPGTRLTVT.